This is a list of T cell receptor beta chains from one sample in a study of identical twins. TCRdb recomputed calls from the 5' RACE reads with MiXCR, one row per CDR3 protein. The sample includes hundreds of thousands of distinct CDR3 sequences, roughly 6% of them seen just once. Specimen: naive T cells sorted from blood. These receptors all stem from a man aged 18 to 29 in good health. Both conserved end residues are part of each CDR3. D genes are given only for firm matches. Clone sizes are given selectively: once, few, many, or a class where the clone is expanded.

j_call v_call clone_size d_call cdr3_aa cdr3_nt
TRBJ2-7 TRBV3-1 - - CASSPRAGTPYEQYF TGTGCCAGCAGTCCGAGAGCGGGTACTCCCTACGAGCAGTACTTC
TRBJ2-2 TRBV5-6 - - CASSLRGRLELDTGELFF TGTGCCAGCAGCTTACGCGGCAGGTTGGAGCTTGACACCGGGGAGCTGTTTTTT
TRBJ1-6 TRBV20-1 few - CSASRATSYNSPLHF TGCAGTGCTAGCAGGGCGACTTCTTATAATTCACCCCTCCACTTT
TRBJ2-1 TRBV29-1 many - CSVGGTQGGIYNEQFF TGCAGCGTGGGGGGGACACAGGGGGGAATTTACAATGAGCAGTTCTTC
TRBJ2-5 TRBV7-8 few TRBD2 CASSLPDYGRDPQETQYF TGTGCCAGCAGCTTGCCGGACTATGGGAGGGACCCCCAAGAGACCCAGTACTTC
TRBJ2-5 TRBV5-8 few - CASSLAFWDSRRGTQYF TGTGCCAGCAGCTTGGCTTTTTGGGACAGTAGGCGGGGGACCCAGTACTTC
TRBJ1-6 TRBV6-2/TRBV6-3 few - CASSYWAAGEDSPLHF TGTGCCAGCAGTTACTGGGCGGCGGGTGAAGATTCACCCCTCCACTTT
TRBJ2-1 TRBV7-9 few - CASSLGSGGLNEQFF TGTGCCAGCAGCTTAGGTTCAGGGGGGTTGAATGAGCAGTTCTTC
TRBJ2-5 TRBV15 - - CATSRAGSGETQYF TGTGCCACCAGCAGAGCGGGCAGTGGAGAGACCCAGTACTTC
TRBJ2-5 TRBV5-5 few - CASSLLRERPQYF TGTGCCAGCAGCTTGCTCCGGGAGAGGCCCCAGTACTTC
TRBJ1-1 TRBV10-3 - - CAIRGGENTEAFF TGTGCCATCAGGGGGGGGGAGAACACTGAAGCTTTCTTT
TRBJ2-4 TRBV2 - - CASSEENIQYF TGTGCCAGCAGTGAAGAGAACATTCAGTACTTC